The sequence of this T cell receptor (beta chain) was determined in a study of CD8 T cells in Susac syndrome. RNA was extracted with the RNeasy kit, and a quantity of roughly 0.5 to 1 ug was reverse transcribed using random hexamers. In TCRdb, the immunoSEQ multiplex PCR reads were re-called with MiXCR into one record per CDR3 protein. The profile shows approximately 110,000 distinct CDR3 sequences, approximately 93% of them singletons. V lost 10 bases, J lost 9 bases, and 19 bases lay in between. The CDR3 length is 13 residues. CDR1 and CDR2 from the germline V gene are SEHNR and FQNEAQ (reference sequence).

Input material: CD8+ T cells from PBMCs. The V gene is TRBV7-9, the J gene TRBJ2-1, with D unresolved. The receptor was isolated from a human donor with multiple sclerosis. As DNA, the CDR3 is TGTGCCACCGAAGGCAGAACTTCTATTGAGCAGTTCTTC. Its translation: CATEGRTSIEQFF.